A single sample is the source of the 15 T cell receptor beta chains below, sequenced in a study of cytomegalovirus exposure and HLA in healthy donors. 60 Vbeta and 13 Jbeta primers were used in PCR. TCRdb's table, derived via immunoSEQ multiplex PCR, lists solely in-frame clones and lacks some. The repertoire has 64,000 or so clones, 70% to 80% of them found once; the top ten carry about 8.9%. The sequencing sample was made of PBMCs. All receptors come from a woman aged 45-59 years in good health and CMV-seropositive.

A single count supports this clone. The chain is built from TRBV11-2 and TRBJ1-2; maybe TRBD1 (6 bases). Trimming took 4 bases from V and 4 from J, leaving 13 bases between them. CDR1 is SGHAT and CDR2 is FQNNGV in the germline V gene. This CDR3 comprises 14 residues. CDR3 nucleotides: TGTGCCAGCAGCTGGGGCGGGGGCGGCTATGGCTACACCTTC. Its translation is CASSWGGGGYGYTF.

Here the CDR3 DNA reads TGTGCCAGCACTCGACAGGGGGCTGAAGCTTTCTTT. This codes for CASTRQGAEAFF. The chain has TRBV6-5 and TRBJ1-1; 9 bases are shared with TRBD1. The CDR3 loop spans 12 amino acids. V trimming: 7 bases; J trimming: 6 bases; junction bases outside the gene matches: 3. Germline V gene lookup returns CDR1 MNHEY and CDR2 SVGAGI.

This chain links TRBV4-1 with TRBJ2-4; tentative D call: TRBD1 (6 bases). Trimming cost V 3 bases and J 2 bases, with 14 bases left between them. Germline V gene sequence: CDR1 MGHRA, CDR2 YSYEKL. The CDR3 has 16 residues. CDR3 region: CASSHGQGMTKNIQYF. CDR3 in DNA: TGCGCCAGCAGCCATGGGCAGGGGATGACCAAAAACATTCAGTACTTC.

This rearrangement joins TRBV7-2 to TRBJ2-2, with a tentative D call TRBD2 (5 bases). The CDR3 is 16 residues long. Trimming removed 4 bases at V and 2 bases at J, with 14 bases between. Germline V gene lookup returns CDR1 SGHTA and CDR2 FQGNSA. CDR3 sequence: CASSSVQASNTGELFF. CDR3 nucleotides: TGTGCCAGCAGCTCCGTTCAAGCTAGCAACACCGGGGAGCTGTTTTTT. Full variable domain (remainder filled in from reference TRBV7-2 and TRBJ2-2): GAGVSQSPSNKVTEKGKDVELRCDPISGHTALYWYRQSLGQGLEFLIYFQGNSAPDKSGLPSDRFSAERTGGSVSTLTIQRTQQEDSAVYLCASSSVQASNTGELFFGEGSRLTVL.

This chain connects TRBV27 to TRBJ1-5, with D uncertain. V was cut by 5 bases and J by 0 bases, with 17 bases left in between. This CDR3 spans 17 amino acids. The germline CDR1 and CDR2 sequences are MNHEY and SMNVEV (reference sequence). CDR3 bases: TGTGCCAGCAGTCGTTCGGGAACCCCCAATAGCAATCAGCCCCAGCATTTT. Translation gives CASSRSGTPNSNQPQHF.

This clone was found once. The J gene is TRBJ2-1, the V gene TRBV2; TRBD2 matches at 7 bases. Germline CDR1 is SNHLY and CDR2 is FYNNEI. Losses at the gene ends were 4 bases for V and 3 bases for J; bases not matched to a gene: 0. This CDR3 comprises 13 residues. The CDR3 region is CASSGGGYNEQFF. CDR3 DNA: TGTGCCAGCAGTGGCGGGGGCTACAATGAGCAGTTCTTC.

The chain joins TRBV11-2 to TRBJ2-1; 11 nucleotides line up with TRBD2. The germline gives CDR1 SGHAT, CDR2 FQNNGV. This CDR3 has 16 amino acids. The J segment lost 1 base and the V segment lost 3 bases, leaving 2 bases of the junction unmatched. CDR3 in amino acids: CASSFVAGGSYNEQFF. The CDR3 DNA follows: TGTGCCAGCAGCTTCGTAGCGGGAGGGTCCTACAATGAGCAGTTCTTC.

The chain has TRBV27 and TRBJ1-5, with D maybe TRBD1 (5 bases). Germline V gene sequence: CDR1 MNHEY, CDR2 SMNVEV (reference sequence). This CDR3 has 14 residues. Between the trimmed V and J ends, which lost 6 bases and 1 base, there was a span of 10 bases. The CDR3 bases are TGTGCCAGCAGACAGGATCGCAGCAATCAGCCCCAGCATTTT. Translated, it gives CASRQDRSNQPQHF.

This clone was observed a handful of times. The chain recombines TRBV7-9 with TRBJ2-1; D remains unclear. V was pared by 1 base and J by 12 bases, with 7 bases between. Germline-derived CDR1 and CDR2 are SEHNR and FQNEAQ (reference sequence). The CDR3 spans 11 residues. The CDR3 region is CASSLELGQFF. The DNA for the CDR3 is TGTGCCAGCAGCTTAGAGCTAGGGCAGTTCTTC.

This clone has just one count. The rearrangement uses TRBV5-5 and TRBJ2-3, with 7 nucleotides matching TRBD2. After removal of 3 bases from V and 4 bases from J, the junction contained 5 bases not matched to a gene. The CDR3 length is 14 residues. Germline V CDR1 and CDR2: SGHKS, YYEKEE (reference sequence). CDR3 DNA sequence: TGTGCCAGCAGCTCCCGGGGGGACGCAGATACGCAGTATTTT. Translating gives CASSSRGDADTQYF.

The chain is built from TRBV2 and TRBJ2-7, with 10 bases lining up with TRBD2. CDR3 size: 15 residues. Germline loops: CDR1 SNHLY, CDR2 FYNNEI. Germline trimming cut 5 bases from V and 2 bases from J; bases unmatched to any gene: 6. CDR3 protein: CASSPGTSATYEQYF. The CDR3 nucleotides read TGTGCCAGCAGTCCTGGGACTAGCGCCACCTACGAGCAGTACTTC. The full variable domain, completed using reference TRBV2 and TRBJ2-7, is EPEVTQTPSHQVTQMGQEVILRCVPISNHLYFYWYRQILGQKVEFLVSFYNNEISEKSEIFDDQFSVERPDGSNFTLKIRSTKLEDSAMYFCASSPGTSATYEQYFGPGTRLTVT.

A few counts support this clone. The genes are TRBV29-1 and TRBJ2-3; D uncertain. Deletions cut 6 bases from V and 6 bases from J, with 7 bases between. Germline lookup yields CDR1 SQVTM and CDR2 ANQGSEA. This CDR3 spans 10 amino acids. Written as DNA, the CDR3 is TGCAGCGTATTTGCGGATACGCAGTATTTT. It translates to CSVFADTQYF.

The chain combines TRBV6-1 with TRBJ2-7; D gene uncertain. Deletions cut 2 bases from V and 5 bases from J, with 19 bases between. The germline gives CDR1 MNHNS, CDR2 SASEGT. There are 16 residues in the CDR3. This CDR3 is CASSEPQVVVENEQYF. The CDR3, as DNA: TGTGCCAGCAGTGAACCGCAGGTGGTAGTTGAAAACGAGCAGTACTTC.

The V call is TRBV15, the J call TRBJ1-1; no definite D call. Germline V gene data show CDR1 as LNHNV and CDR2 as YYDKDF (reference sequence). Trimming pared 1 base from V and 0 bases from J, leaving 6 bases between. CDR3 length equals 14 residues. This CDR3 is CATSRGAMNTEAFF. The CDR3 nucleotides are TGTGCCACCAGCAGAGGGGCCATGAACACTGAAGCTTTCTTT.

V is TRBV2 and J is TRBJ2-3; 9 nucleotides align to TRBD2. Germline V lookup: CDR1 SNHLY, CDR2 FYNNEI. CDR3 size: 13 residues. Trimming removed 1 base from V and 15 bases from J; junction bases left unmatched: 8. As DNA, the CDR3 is TGTGCCAGCAGTGAAGATGTGGCGGGGGGGCTCTATTTT. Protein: CASSEDVAGGLYF. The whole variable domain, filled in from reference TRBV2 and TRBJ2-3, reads EPEVTQTPSHQVTQMGQEVILRCVPISNHLYFYWYRQILGQKVEFLVSFYNNEISEKSEIFDDQFSVERPDGSNFTLKIRSTKLEDSAMYFCASSEDVAGGLYFGPGTRLTVL.